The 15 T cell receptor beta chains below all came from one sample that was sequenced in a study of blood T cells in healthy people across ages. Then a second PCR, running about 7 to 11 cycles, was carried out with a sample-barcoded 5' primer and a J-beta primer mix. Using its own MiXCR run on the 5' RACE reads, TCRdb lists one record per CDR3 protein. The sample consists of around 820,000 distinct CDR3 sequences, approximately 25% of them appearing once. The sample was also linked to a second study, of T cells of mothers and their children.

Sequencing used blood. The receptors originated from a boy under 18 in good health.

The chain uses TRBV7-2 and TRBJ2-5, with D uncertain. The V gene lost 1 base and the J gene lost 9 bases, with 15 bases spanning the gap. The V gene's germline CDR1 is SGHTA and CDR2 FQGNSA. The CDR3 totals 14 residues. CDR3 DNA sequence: TGTGCCAGCAGCTTAGGTCAGCCGTCCTCGGCCCAGTACTTC. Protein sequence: CASSLGQPSSAQYF.

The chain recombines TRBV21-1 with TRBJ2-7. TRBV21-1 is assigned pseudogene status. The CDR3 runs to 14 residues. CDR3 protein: CASSKALSSYEQYF. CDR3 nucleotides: TGTGCCAGCAGCAAGGCTTTGAGCTCCTACGAGCAGTACTTC.

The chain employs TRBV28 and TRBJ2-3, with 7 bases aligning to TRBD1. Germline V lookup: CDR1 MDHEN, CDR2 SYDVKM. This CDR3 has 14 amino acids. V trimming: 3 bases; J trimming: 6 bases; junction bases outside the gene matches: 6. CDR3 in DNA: TGTGCCAGCAGTTTGACAGGGCCCCCGGATACGCAGTATTTT. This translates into CASSLTGPPDTQYF.

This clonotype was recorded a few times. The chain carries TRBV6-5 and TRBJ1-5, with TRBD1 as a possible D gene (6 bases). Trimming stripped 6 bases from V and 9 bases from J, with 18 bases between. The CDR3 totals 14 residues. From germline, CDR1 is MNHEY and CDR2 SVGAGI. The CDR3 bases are TGTGCCAGCAGAATACAGGGACCACAAGGGCCCCAGCATTTT. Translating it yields CASRIQGPQGPQHF.

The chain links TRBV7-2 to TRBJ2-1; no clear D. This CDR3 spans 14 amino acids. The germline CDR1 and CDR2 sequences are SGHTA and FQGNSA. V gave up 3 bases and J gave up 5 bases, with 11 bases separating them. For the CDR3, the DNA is TGTGCCAGCAGCTTTACCTTGGGTGACAATGAGCAGTTCTTC. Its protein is CASSFTLGDNEQFF.

The CDR3 protein is CASSQNTGGYNEQFF. In DNA, the CDR3 is TGTGCCAGCAGCCAGAATACCGGCGGCTACAATGAGCAGTTCTTC. The chain couples TRBV3-1 to TRBJ2-1; no clear D. V lost 3 bases and J lost 3, with 12 bases in between. The CDR3 runs 15 residues. CDR1 is LGHDT and CDR2 is YNNKEL in the germline V gene (reference sequence).

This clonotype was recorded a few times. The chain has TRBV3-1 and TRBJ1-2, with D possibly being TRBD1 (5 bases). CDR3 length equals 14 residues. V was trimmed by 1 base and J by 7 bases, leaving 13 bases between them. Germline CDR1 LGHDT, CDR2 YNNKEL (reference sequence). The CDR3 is CASSQVVGEGGYTF. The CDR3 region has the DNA TGTGCCAGCAGCCAAGTCGTAGGGGAGGGTGGCTACACCTTC.

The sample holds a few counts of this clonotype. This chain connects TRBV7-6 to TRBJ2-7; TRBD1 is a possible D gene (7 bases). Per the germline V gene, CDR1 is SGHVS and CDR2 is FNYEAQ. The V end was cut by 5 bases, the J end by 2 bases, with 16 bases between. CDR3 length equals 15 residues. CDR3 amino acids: CASSTGAGLAYEQYF. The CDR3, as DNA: TGTGCCAGCAGCACAGGGGCGGGACTTGCCTACGAGCAGTACTTC.

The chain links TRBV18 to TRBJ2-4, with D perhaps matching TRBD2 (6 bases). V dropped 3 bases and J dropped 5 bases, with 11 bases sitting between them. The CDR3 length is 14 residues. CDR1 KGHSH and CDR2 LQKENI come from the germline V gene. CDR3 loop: CASSPQGLQNIQYF. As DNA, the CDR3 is TGTGCCAGCTCACCGCAGGGACTCCAAAACATTCAGTACTTC. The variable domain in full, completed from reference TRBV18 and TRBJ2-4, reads NAGVMQNPRHLVRRRGQEARLRCSPMKGHSHVYWYRQLPEEGLKFMVYLQKENIIDESGMPKERFSAEFPKEGPSILRIQQVVRGDSAAYFCASSPQGLQNIQYFGAGTRLSVL.

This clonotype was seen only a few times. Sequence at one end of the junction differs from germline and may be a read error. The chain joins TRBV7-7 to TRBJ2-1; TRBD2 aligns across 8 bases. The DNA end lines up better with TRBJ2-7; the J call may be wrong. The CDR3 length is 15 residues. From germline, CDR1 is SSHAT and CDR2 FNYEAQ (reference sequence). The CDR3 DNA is TGTGCTAGCAGCTTCGCGGCGGGACTAGTCTACGAGCAGTACTTC. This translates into CASSFAAGLVYEQYF.

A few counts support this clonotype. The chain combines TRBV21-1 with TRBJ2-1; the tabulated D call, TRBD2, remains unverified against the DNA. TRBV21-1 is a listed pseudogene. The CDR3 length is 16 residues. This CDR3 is CASGTGLAGEDNEQFF. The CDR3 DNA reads TGTGCCAGCGGGACAGGGCTAGCGGGAGAGGACAATGAGCAGTTCTTC.

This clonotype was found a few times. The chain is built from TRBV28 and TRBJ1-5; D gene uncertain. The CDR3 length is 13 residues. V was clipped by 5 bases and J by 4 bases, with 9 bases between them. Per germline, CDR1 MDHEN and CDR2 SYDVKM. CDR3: CASSLARNQPQHF. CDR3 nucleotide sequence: TGTGCCAGCAGTCTAGCTCGGAATCAGCCCCAGCATTTT.

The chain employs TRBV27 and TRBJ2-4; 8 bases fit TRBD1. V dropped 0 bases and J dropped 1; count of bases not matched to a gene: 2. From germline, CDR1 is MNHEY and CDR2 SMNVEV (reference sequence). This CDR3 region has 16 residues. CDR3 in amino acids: CASSLSQGAAKNIQYF. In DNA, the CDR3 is TGTGCCAGCAGTTTATCGCAGGGGGCGGCCAAAAACATTCAGTACTTC.

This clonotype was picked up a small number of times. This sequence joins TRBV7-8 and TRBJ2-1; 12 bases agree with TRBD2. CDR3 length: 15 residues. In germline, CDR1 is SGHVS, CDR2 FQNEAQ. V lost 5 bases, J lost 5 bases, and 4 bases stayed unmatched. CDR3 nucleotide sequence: TGTGCCAGCAGCCGGACTAGCGGGGCAGACAATGAGCAGTTCTTC. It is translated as CASSRTSGADNEQFF.

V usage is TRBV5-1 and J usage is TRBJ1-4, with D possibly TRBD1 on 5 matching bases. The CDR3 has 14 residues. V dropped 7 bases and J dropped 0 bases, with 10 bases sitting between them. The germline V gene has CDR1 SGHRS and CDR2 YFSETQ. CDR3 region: CASRQTATNEKLFF. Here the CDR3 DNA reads TGCGCCAGCCGACAGACTGCAACTAATGAAAAACTGTTTTTT.